These 9 T cell receptor beta chains came from one sample sequenced in a study of graft-versus-host responses after intestinal transplantation. Here immunoSEQ multiplex PCR was the method, and the copy in TCRdb shows in-frame clones only, minus some. This sample has about 97,000 clones, with 75% to 95% found just once. These receptors lack a known antigen. The sequencing used unstimulated CD4+ T cells sorted from spleen or lymph node cells, collected before transplant. These receptor sequences come from a human donor who was the organ donor for an intestinal transplant.

The chain is built from TRBV10-3 and TRBJ2-4; 8 bases fit TRBD1. V gave up 8 bases and J gave up 8 bases; unmatched junction bases: 11. From germline, CDR1 is ENHRY and CDR2 SYGVKD. The CDR3 runs 14 residues. DNA for the CDR3: TGTGCCATCGGGGACAGGACCTCCGGGGACATTCAGTACTTC. It codes for CAIGDRTSGDIQYF.

This clone was observed a handful of times. This sequence joins TRBV6-4 and TRBJ1-2, with TRBD1 as a possible D gene (6 bases). This CDR3 contains 13 residues. From germline, CDR1 is MRHNA and CDR2 SNTAGT. Deletions cut 6 bases from V and 4 bases from J, with 12 bases between. The DNA for the CDR3 is TGTGCCAGCAGGGCAGGGGTCGGCTATGGCTACACCTTC. Encoded protein: CASRAGVGYGYTF.

The CDR3: CASSETRTSGTGELFF. CDR3 nucleotides: TGCGCCAGCAGTGAGACCCGGACTAGCGGCACCGGGGAGCTGTTTTTT. The chain is built from TRBV10-2 and TRBJ2-2; 10 nucleotides agree with TRBD2. This CDR3 has 16 amino acids. Germline V CDR1 and CDR2: WSHSY, SAAADI. The ends lost 2 bases at V and 4 bases at J; junction bases unmatched: 4.

This rearrangement joins TRBV10-3 to TRBJ1-1, with a possible D match to TRBD1 (6 bases). Trimming left V 3 bases short and J 11 bases short, with 22 bases between. Germline CDR1 ENHRY, CDR2 SYGVKD. The CDR3 consists of 15 residues. The CDR3 nucleotides read TGTGCCATCAGTGAACCATGGGGGGGCGTAGCGGCGGCTTTCTTT. Translating it yields CAISEPWGGVAAAFF.

The rearrangement links TRBV6-1 to TRBJ1-2; D unresolved. Trimming stripped 3 bases from V and 0 bases from J, with 11 bases between. The CDR3 sequence is 15 residues long. The germline CDR1 and CDR2 sequences are MNHNS and SASEGT. CDR3 region: CASSERAASNYGYTF. For the CDR3, the DNA is TGTGCCAGCAGTGAGAGGGCCGCTTCTAACTATGGCTACACCTTC.

V is TRBV6-7 and J is TRBJ2-3; 7 bases align to TRBD1. TRBV6-7 is an ORF; its function is uncertain. The J segment lost 10 bases and the V segment lost 5 bases, leaving 18 bases of the junction unmatched. The CDR3 extends over 16 amino acids. The CDR3 loop is CASSQRQGLTAPPQYF. The CDR3 region has the DNA TGTGCCAGCAGTCAGAGACAGGGTTTGACCGCCCCTCCGCAGTATTTT.

The gene calls are TRBV6-5 and TRBJ1-2, with 7 bases lining up with TRBD1. The V and J ends lost 2 bases and 8 bases, in that order; junction bases with no gene match: 8. The CDR3 has 14 residues. CDR1 and CDR2 (germline): MNHEY, SVGAGI. The CDR3 reads CASSYADRSSGYTF. In DNA, the CDR3 is TGTGCCAGCAGTTACGCGGACAGGTCTAGCGGCTACACCTTC.

The chain couples TRBV4-3 to TRBJ1-4; the D is unclear. Germline V gives CDR1 LGHNA, CDR2 YSLEER. The CDR3 contains 16 residues. V was shortened by 4 bases and J by 0 bases, with 12 bases between the two germline ends. CDR3 DNA: TGCGCCAGCAGCCCCAGCGCGAAAGCAACTAATGAAAAACTGTTTTTT. As protein: CASSPSAKATNEKLFF.

This clone was observed a handful of times. The chain couples TRBV7-2 to TRBJ1-1; no clear D gene. CDR1 is SGHTA and CDR2 is FQGNSA in the germline V gene. The CDR3 runs to 13 residues. Trimming took off 2 bases at V and 6 bases at J, with 10 bases between the two ends. CDR3 coding DNA: TGTGCCAGCAGCTTAAACCTTCTATCTGAAGCTTTCTTT. It encodes CASSLNLLSEAFF.